One and the same sample provided the 29 T cell receptor beta chains below, sequenced in a study of spatial heterogeneity in lung cancer. Time point reported: sample taken at primary tumor resection. Sequencing of whole RNA from tumor, nontumor lung or frozen PBMC involved no sorting. TCRdb re-derived calls from the 5' RACE reads in MiXCR, one entry per CDR3 protein. The table includes some 11,000 distinct CDR3 sequences, roughly an eighth detected once. The sequencing here drew on PBMCs, taken at surgery. The receptors were sampled from a female donor with early-stage non-small cell lung cancer.

This clonotype has a count of ten or more. CDR3 sequence reads: CASGRVPRGTEAFF. The CDR3 nucleotides are TGTGCCAGCGGACGGGTTCCCCGGGGCACTGAAGCTTTCTTT. The chain has TRBV6-5 and TRBJ1-1, with D uncertain. CDR3 length: 14 residues. V lost 8 bases to trimming and J lost 4 bases, with 17 bases between them. Germline CDR1 MNHEY, CDR2 SVGAGI.

This clonotype has a count of ten or more. The chain employs TRBV30 and TRBJ2-1; perhaps TRBD2 as D (6 bases). Germline lookup yields CDR1 GTSNPN and CDR2 SVGIG (reference sequence). Trimming took off 4 bases at V and 8 bases at J, with 18 bases between the two ends. The CDR3 covers 14 residues. The CDR3 coding sequence is TGTGCCTGGAAGCCGGGACTGACAAACGATGAGCAGTTCTTC. Protein product: CAWKPGLTNDEQFF.

This clonotype turned up a few times. This sequence joins TRBV29-1 and TRBJ1-1, with D perhaps matching TRBD1 (5 bases). This CDR3 contains 14 residues. Trimming stripped 0 bases from V and 7 bases from J, with 15 bases between. In germline, CDR1 is SQVTM, CDR2 ANQGSEA. DNA of the CDR3: TGCAGCGTTGAAGAGTCGGGGCCGGGGGTTGAAGCTTTCTTT. This translates into CSVEESGPGVEAFF.

This clonotype occurred many times. This CDR3 reads CASSLEGQMSEQYF. The CDR3 nucleotides are TGTGCCAGCAGCTTAGAAGGACAGATGAGCGAGCAGTACTTC. This rearrangement joins TRBV11-3 to TRBJ2-7, with D possibly being TRBD1 (6 bases). The V end was cut by 0 bases, the J end by 6 bases, with 12 bases between. The CDR3 runs 14 residues. The germline gives CDR1 SGHNT, CDR2 YENEEA.

This clonotype was seen repeatedly, ten times or more. The V call is TRBV7-9, the J call TRBJ1-1; D gene uncertain. Looked up from germline, CDR1 is SEHNR and CDR2 is FQNEAQ (reference sequence). The CDR3 loop spans 11 amino acids. V shed 5 bases and J shed 7 bases, with 8 bases lying between them. CDR3 in amino acids: CASSTRGEAFF. The CDR3 region has the DNA TGTGCCAGCAGCACCCGGGGTGAAGCTTTCTTT.

Judged by abundance, this clonotype is medium-sized (0.01 to 0.1%). The chain carries TRBV28 and TRBJ1-5, with 8 bases fitting TRBD1. Germline lookup yields CDR1 MDHEN and CDR2 SYDVKM. The V and J ends lost 8 bases and 2 bases, in that order; junction bases with no gene match: 5. The CDR3 contains 14 residues. The CDR3 nucleotides are TGTGCCAGCGAAACAGGGGGTGGCAATCAGCCCCAGCATTTT. Encoded protein: CASETGGGNQPQHF.

The table lists this clonotype with many counts. This chain links TRBV30 with TRBJ2-3; D remains ambiguous. This CDR3 contains 12 residues. V was clipped by 6 bases and J by 5 bases, with 12 bases between them. Looked up from germline, CDR1 is GTSNPN and CDR2 is SVGIG (reference sequence). The CDR3 bases are TGTGCCTGCCCGGTTATGGGAGATACGCAGTATTTT. It encodes CACPVMGDTQYF.

Here the CDR3 reads CASSFTGTRYYEQYF. The CDR3 DNA sequence: TGTGCCAGCAGCTTTACTGGGACTAGATACTACGAGCAGTACTTC. The chain joins TRBV7-9 to TRBJ2-7, with 8 bases identical to TRBD2. The CDR3 loop spans 15 amino acids. CDR1 and CDR2 from the germline V gene are SEHNR and FQNEAQ (reference sequence). V trimming: 3 bases; J trimming: 3 bases; junction bases outside the gene matches: 7.

This clonotype was seen ten or more times. The rearrangement joins TRBV28 to TRBJ2-7; perhaps TRBD2 as D (6 bases). Germline V lookup: CDR1 MDHEN, CDR2 SYDVKM. The CDR3 runs 15 residues. The germline V and J ends were trimmed by 4 bases and 0 bases, with 13 bases remaining between them. The CDR3 nucleotides read TGTGCCAGCAGTTCCTCCGGGACTGGCTCCTACGAGCAGTACTTC. It codes for CASSSSGTGSYEQYF.

The V and J genes are TRBV9 and TRBJ2-5; a possible D gene is TRBD2 (6 bases). V shed 3 bases and J shed 1 base, with 13 bases lying between them. From germline, CDR1 is SGDLS and CDR2 YYNGEE. The CDR3 is made up of 15 amino acids. The CDR3 here is CASSEGGMVQETQYF. CDR3 DNA: TGTGCCAGCAGCGAGGGAGGTATGGTCCAAGAGACCCAGTACTTC.

This clonotype has ten or more counts. The chain employs TRBV7-2 and TRBJ1-1; no clear D. This CDR3 contains 13 residues. The V end was cut by 2 bases, the J end by 3 bases, with 7 bases between. Germline CDR1 and CDR2: SGHTA and FQGNSA. This CDR3 reads CASSLQRDTEAFF. The CDR3 bases are TGTGCCAGCAGCTTACAAAGGGACACTGAAGCTTTCTTT.

The chain joins TRBV4-1 to TRBJ1-2; D may be TRBD1 (6 bases). The CDR3 length is 16 residues. V lost 0 bases to trimming and J lost 4 bases, with 15 bases between them. Germline CDR1 MGHRA, CDR2 YSYEKL. The CDR3 region has the DNA TGCGCCAGCAGCCAAGATTACAGGGTATTGGGCTATGGCTACACCTTC. Its translation is CASSQDYRVLGYGYTF.

This clonotype is medium-sized in the sample. The chain joins TRBV7-2 to TRBJ2-3, with D perhaps TRBD1 (6 bases). Trimming left V 1 base short and J 2 bases short, with 13 bases between. CDR1 is SGHTA, CDR2 FQGNSA, per germline. This CDR3 contains 16 residues. CDR3 protein: CASSLVGGITTDTQYF. Here the CDR3 DNA reads TGTGCCAGCAGCTTAGTAGGGGGAATTACCACAGATACGCAGTATTTT.

This clonotype is labeled as medium-sized. This sequence joins TRBV6-6 and TRBJ1-5; the match to TRBD1 covers 8 bases. The CDR3 sequence is 15 residues long. The germline V gene has CDR1 MNHNY and CDR2 SVGAGI (reference sequence). V lost 4 bases to trimming and J lost 5 bases; unmatched junction nucleotides: 7. The DNA of the CDR3 is TGTGCCAGCAGTTCGGACAGGGTTCGGGATCAGCCCCAGCATTTT. It specifies CASSSDRVRDQPQHF.

This clonotype has a count of ten or more. This rearrangement joins TRBV4-2 to TRBJ2-7; TRBD2 agrees at 10 bases. V dropped 1 base and J dropped 6; count of bases not matched to a gene: 3. Germline lookup yields CDR1 LGHNA and CDR2 YNFKEQ. The CDR3 consists of 14 residues. Here the CDR3 DNA reads TGTGCCAGCAGCCAAGGCGGGACTAGCGTCGAGCAGTACTTC. It is translated as CASSQGGTSVEQYF.

Relative to its sample, this clonotype is medium-sized (0.01 to 0.1%). The rearrangement links TRBV5-1 to TRBJ2-3; D is unclear. This CDR3 contains 14 residues. CDR1 SGHRS and CDR2 YFSETQ come from the germline V gene. The ends were cut back, 1 base at V and 4 bases at J, with 10 bases in the middle. Here the CDR3 reads CASSLLQAPDTQYF. Written as DNA, the CDR3 is TGCGCCAGCAGCTTGTTGCAGGCTCCAGATACGCAGTATTTT.

In its sample, this clonotype was seen many times. V gene TRBV28 combines with J gene TRBJ2-5; the match to TRBD1 covers 8 bases. V trimming: 1 base; J trimming: 4 bases; junction bases outside the gene matches: 2. The CDR3 is made up of 14 amino acids. The germline gives CDR1 MDHEN, CDR2 SYDVKM. CDR3 DNA: TGTGCCAGCAGTTTATTCGGACAGGGAGAGACCCAGTACTTC. Translation: CASSLFGQGETQYF. The complete variable domain, with remaining parts taken from reference TRBV28 and TRBJ2-5, reads DVKVTQSSRYLVKRTGEKVFLECVQDMDHENMFWYRQDPGLGLRLIYFSYDVKMKEKGDIPEGYSVSREKKERFSLILESASTNQTSMYLCASSLFGQGETQYFGPGTRLLVL.

This clonotype was detected many times. The gene calls are TRBV11-2 and TRBJ2-5, with 10 bases identical to TRBD1. Trimming removed 5 bases from V and 5 bases from J; junction bases left unmatched: 14. CDR3 length equals 17 residues. Germline V gene sequence: CDR1 SGHAT, CDR2 FQNNGV. The CDR3 DNA reads as TGTGCCAGCAGCCCCACCCGGGACAGGGGTCGGCGGGAGACCCAGTACTTC. Protein sequence: CASSPTRDRGRRETQYF.

This clonotype was picked up many times. The genes are TRBV7-2 and TRBJ1-5; D is undetermined. The CDR3 is 16 residues long. The V gene's germline CDR1 is SGHTA and CDR2 FQGNSA. The V and J ends lost 1 base and 6 bases respectively, with 16 bases between them. The CDR3 coding sequence is TGTGCCAGCAGCTTAGAATCAGCTCGCTACGGTCAGCCCCAGCATTTT. Amino acids: CASSLESARYGQPQHF.

This clonotype occurred many times. The chain joins TRBV6-5 to TRBJ1-3, with D perhaps matching TRBD1 (6 bases). From germline, CDR1 is MNHEY and CDR2 SVGAGI. V lost 6 bases, J lost 2 bases, and 14 bases lay in between. The CDR3 has 15 residues. CDR3 region: CASRRDRSAGNTIYF. CDR3 sequence (DNA): TGTGCCAGCAGACGCGACAGGTCGGCTGGAAACACCATATATTTT.

The CDR3 sequence is CASSFLSGTAQETQYF. CDR3 sequence (DNA): TGTGCCAGCAGCTTCCTCTCTGGGACAGCCCAAGAGACCCAGTACTTC. V and J are TRBV5-6 and TRBJ2-5; TRBD1 matches at 7 bases. Germline V gene sequence: CDR1 SGHDT, CDR2 YYEEEE. Losses at the gene ends were 2 bases for V and 1 base for J; bases not matched to a gene: 8. The CDR3 contains 16 residues.

This clonotype was seen many times. The CDR3 nucleotides are TGTGCCAGCAGCTCCACCTTGCTACAGACCCTCTCTGGCTACACCTTC. Translating gives CASSSTLLQTLSGYTF. V is TRBV7-8 and J is TRBJ1-2; D unclear. V dropped 4 bases and J dropped 7 bases, with 22 bases sitting between them. The length of the CDR3 is 16 residues. Germline CDR1 SGHVS, CDR2 FQNEAQ.

Judged by abundance, this clonotype is medium-sized. The V gene is TRBV6-2 or TRBV6-3, the J gene TRBJ2-5; D possibly matches TRBD1 or TRBD2 (6 bases each). This CDR3 contains 15 residues. Germline CDR1 is MNHEY and CDR2 is SVGEGT. V shed 0 bases and J shed 7 bases, with 15 bases lying between them. DNA for the CDR3: TGTGCCAGCAGTTACTCGCCGGGGGCCTTCGGGACCCAGTACTTC. Its protein is CASSYSPGAFGTQYF.

The rearrangement uses TRBV20-1 and TRBJ2-5; the match to TRBD2 covers 12 bases. Trimming removed 6 bases from V and 4 bases from J; junction bases left unmatched: 3. In germline, CDR1 is DFQATT, CDR2 SNEGSKA (reference sequence). CDR3 length: 13 residues. DNA for the CDR3: TGCAGTGCCACGGGACTAGCGGGAGAGACCCAGTACTTC. Encoded protein: CSATGLAGETQYF.

The rearrangement joins TRBV28 to TRBJ2-7, with 9 bases aligning to TRBD1. The germline gives CDR1 MDHEN, CDR2 SYDVKM. V trimming: 5 bases; J trimming: 3 bases; junction bases outside the gene matches: 8. The CDR3 length is 15 residues. CDR3 residues: CASSRTGTGYYEQYF. CDR3 nucleotide sequence: TGTGCCAGCAGTCGAACCGGGACAGGGTACTACGAGCAGTACTTC.

This clonotype came up once. The chain couples TRBV15 to TRBJ2-1, with D possibly matching TRBD2 (5 bases). The CDR3 contains 18 residues. Germline lookup yields CDR1 LNHNV and CDR2 YYDKDF (reference sequence). Trimming took off 0 bases at V and 9 bases at J, with 24 bases between the two ends. CDR3 sequence: CATSRDWVRGPGEGEQFF. CDR3 DNA: TGTGCCACCAGCAGAGATTGGGTTCGTGGGCCCGGGGAAGGTGAGCAGTTCTTC. Looking up the rest from reference TRBV15 and TRBJ2-1 gives the full variable domain: DAMVIQNPRYQVTQFGKPVTLSCSQTLNHNVMYWYQQKSSQAPKLLFHYYDKDFNNEADTPDNFQSRRPNTSFCFLDIRSPGLGDTAMYLCATSRDWVRGPGEGEQFFGPGTRLTVL.

To note about this clonotype: A read error may explain this, as a much larger clone is one base away. The chain has TRBV12-3 or TRBV12-4 and TRBJ2-3; 13 positions agree with TRBD2. Unmatched junction bases numbered 7, after V lost 6 bases and J lost 7 bases. There are 15 residues in the CDR3. CDR3 nucleotide sequence: TGTGCCAGCAGCTCTGGACTAGCGGGAGTACATACGCAGTATTTT. Translated, it gives CASSSGLAGVHTQYF.

This clonotype occurred many times. The junction shows a germline mismatch at one end, possibly a read error. The gene calls are TRBV7-6 and TRBJ2-1; D gene uncertain. The CDR3 totals 11 residues. The germline gives CDR1 SGHVS, CDR2 FNYEAQ. The CDR3 DNA follows: TGTGCCAGTAGCTTTTACAATGAGCAGTTCTTC. It is translated as CASSFYNEQFF.

By share, this clonotype counts as medium-sized (0.01 to 0.1%). V is TRBV4-3 and J is TRBJ2-7; D tentatively fits TRBD1 or TRBD2 (5 bases each). Trimming shortened V by 1 base and J by 3 bases, and 13 bases separated the two germline ends. The germline CDR1 and CDR2 sequences are LGHNA and YSLEER. This CDR3 is 15 amino acids long. The chain's CDR3 is CASSQVYGASYEQYF. The DNA of the CDR3 is TGCGCCAGCAGCCAAGTATACGGGGCTAGCTACGAGCAGTACTTC.